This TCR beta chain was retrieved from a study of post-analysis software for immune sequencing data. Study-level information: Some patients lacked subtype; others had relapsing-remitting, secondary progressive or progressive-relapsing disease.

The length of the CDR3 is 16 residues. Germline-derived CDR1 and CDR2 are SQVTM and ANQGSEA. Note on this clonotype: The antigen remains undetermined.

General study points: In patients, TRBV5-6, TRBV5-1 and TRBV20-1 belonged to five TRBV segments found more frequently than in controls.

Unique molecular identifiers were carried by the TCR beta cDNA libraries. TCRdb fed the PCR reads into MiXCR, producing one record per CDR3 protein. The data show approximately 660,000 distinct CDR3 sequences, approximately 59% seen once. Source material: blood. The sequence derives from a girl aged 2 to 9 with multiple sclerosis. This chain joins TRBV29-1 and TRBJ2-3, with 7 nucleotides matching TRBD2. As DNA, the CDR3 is TGCAGTCGTCTAGGACTAGACCAAGCCCACACAGATACGCAGTATTTT. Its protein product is CSRLGLDQAHTDTQYF.